This T cell receptor beta chain was retrieved from a study of T cells after yellow fever vaccination. A note on this clonotype: Antigen unknown.

It was through 5'RACE template switching that TCR cDNA was made, with a universal primer site and UMIs added. In TCRdb, the 5' RACE reads were re-called with MiXCR into one record per CDR3 protein. The sample records about 400,000 distinct CDR3 sequences, roughly 11% being singletons. Notes on the study in general: Most clones from primary vaccination were detected again post-booster (96% CD4, 88% CD8). By day 5 rather than day 15, the secondary response had peaked, though it was weaker.

Germline V CDR1 and CDR2: SGHAT, FQNNGV. The CDR3 loop spans 18 amino acids. Germline trimming cut 5 bases from V and 3 bases from J; bases unmatched to any gene: 16. The rearrangement uses TRBV11-2 and TRBJ2-4; TRBD2 agrees at 7 bases. The clonotype originates from a man aged 18 to 30 who received the YFV17D yellow fever vaccine. The material was PBMCs, obtained on the day of the first yellow fever vaccination. The CDR3 here is CASSHGGKEDLDKNIQYF. CDR3 DNA sequence: TGTGCCAGCAGCCACGGGGGGAAAGAGGATCTCGACAAAAACATTCAGTACTTC.